The 7 T cell receptor beta chains reported below all come from one sample, sequenced in a study of a mutant IDH1 vaccine in newly diagnosed glioma. Their antigen targets remain unknown. Libraries were prepared by immunoSEQ multiplex PCR; TCRdb keeps only in-frame clonotypes and omits some of them. The sample lists approximately 61,000 clones; 75% to 90% were seen once. Time point here: week 11, during vaccination. Topical imiquimod was applied with each vaccine dose, which held 300 ug of mutant IDH1 20-mer peptide. The sequencing used PBMCs, collected from a glioma patient whose treatment included an IDH1 peptide vaccine. These receptors originate from a man over 45 with glioma.

The rearrangement joins TRBV18 to TRBJ1-4, with 8 positions matching TRBD1. Unmatched junction bases numbered 5, after V lost 1 base and J lost 1 base. The CDR3 sequence is 17 residues long. Per germline, CDR1 KGHSH and CDR2 LQKENI. The CDR3, as DNA: TGTGCCAGCTCACCACGGCAGGGGGCTGGAACTAATGAAAAACTGTTTTTT. Amino acids: CASSPRQGAGTNEKLFF.

The chain combines TRBV5-8 with TRBJ1-2; D is ambiguous. Trimming cost V 3 bases and J 7 bases, with 13 bases left between them. CDR1 and CDR2 from the germline V gene are SGHTS and YDEGEE. CDR3 size: 13 residues. This CDR3 reads CASSYGEVGGYTF. DNA of the CDR3: TGTGCCAGCAGCTACGGAGAAGTGGGTGGCTACACCTTC.

This rearrangement joins TRBV5-5 to TRBJ2-1; 14 bases map to TRBD2. This CDR3 contains 18 residues. Trimming at V came to 3 bases and at J to 2 bases, leaving 7 bases not matched to a gene. Germline V gene data show CDR1 as SGHKS and CDR2 as YYEKEE (reference sequence). The CDR3 reads CASSSPGLAGETYNEQFF. Here the CDR3 DNA reads TGTGCCAGCAGCTCGCCGGGACTAGCGGGAGAGACCTACAATGAGCAGTTCTTC.

The V call is TRBV14, the J call TRBJ2-1, with D tentatively TRBD1 (6 bases). The V and J ends lost 1 base and 3 bases respectively, with 7 bases between them. Looked up from germline, CDR1 is SGHDN and CDR2 is FVKESK. The length of the CDR3 is 14 residues. The CDR3 DNA follows: TGTGCCAGCAGCCAAGGGGACAACTACAATGAGCAGTTCTTC. Translated: CASSQGDNYNEQFF.

The chain combines TRBV4-3 with TRBJ1-2; D not resolved. CDR3 length: 13 amino acids. Between the trimmed V and J ends, which lost 0 bases and 8 bases, there was a span of 10 bases. From germline, CDR1 is LGHNA and CDR2 YSLEER. The CDR3 loop reads CASSQEERRGYTF. DNA of the CDR3: TGCGCCAGCAGCCAAGAGGAGCGGCGGGGCTACACCTTC.

CDR3 region: CASSLDRDRDYGYTF. CDR3 nucleotides: TGTGCCAGCAGCTTAGATCGGGACCGTGACTATGGCTACACCTTC. J is TRBJ1-2 and V is TRBV11-2; D may be TRBD1 (5 bases). The CDR3 length is 15 residues. The germline V gene has CDR1 SGHAT and CDR2 FQNNGV. Trimming took 0 bases from V and 3 from J, leaving 11 bases between them.

V is TRBV2 and J is TRBJ1-1; 8 nucleotides match TRBD1. The germline V gene encodes CDR1 SNHLY and CDR2 FYNNEI. The ends lost 6 bases at V and 5 bases at J; junction bases unmatched: 5. The CDR3 extends over 13 amino acids. As DNA, the CDR3 is TGTGCCAGCAGGAAGGACAGGGTGACTGAAGCTTTCTTT. Protein product: CASRKDRVTEAFF.